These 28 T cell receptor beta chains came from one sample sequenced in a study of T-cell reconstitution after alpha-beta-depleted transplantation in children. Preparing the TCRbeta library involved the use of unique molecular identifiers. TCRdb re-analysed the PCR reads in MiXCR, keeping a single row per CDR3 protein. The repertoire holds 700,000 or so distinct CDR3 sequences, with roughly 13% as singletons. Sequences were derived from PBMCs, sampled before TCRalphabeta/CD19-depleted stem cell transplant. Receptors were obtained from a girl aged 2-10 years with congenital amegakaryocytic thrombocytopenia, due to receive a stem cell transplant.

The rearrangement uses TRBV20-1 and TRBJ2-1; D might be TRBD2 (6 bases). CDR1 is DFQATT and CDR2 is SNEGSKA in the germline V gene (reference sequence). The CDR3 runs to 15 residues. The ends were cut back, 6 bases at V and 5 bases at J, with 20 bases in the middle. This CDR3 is CSAGPRGTAHNEQFF. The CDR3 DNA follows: TGCAGTGCGGGGCCTCGGGGGACCGCCCACAATGAGCAGTTCTTC.

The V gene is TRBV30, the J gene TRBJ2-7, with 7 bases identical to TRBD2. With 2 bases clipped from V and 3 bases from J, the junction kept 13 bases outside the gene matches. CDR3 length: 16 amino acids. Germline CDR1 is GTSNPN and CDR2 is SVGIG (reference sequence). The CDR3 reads CAWSHGGSPGLYEQYF. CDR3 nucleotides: TGTGCCTGGAGTCACGGGGGGAGTCCTGGTCTCTACGAGCAGTACTTC. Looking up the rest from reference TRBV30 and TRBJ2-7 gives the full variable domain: SQTIHQWPATLVQPVGSPLSLECTVEGTSNPNLYWYRQAAGRGLQLLFYSVGIGQISSEVPQNLSASRPQDRQFILSSKKLLLSDSGFYLCAWSHGGSPGLYEQYFGPGTRLTVT.

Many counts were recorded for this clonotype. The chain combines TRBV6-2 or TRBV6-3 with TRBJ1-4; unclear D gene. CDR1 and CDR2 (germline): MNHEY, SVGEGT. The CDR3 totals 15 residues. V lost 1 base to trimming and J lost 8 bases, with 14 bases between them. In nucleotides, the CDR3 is TGTGCCAGCAGTTACTACGATAGCGGGAGCGAAAAACTGTTTTTT. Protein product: CASSYYDSGSEKLFF.

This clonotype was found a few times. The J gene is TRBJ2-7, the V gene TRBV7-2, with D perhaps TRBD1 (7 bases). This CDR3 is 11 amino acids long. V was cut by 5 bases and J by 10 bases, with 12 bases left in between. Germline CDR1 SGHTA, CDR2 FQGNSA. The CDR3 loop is CASSGGTAQYF. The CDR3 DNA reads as TGTGCCAGCAGCGGAGGGACAGCACAGTACTTC.

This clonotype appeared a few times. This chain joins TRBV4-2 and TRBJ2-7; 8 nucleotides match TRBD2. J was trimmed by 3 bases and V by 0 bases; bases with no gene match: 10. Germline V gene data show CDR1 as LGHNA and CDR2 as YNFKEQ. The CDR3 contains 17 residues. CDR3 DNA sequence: TGTGCCAGCAGCCAAGAGGGAGTAGCGGGGATCTTCTACGAGCAGTACTTC. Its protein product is CASSQEGVAGIFYEQYF.

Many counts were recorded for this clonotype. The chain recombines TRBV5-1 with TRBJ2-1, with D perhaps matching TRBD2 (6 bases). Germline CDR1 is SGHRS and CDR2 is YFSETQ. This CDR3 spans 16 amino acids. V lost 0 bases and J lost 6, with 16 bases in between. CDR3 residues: CASSLANRLDINEQFF. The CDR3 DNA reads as TGCGCCAGCAGCTTGGCCAATAGACTAGATATCAATGAGCAGTTCTTC.

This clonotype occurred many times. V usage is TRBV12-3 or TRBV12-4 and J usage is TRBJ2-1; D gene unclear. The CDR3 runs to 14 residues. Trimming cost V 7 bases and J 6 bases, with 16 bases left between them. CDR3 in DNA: TGTGCCAGCACCCGGTTATCCGCCTTCAATGAGCAGTTCTTC. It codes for CASTRLSAFNEQFF.

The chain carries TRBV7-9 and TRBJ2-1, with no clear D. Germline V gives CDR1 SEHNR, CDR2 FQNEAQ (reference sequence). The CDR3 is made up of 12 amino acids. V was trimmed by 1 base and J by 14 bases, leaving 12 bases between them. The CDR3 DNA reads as TGTGCCAGCAGCTTAGAGCTGGGATTGGAGTTCTTC. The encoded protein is CASSLELGLEFF.

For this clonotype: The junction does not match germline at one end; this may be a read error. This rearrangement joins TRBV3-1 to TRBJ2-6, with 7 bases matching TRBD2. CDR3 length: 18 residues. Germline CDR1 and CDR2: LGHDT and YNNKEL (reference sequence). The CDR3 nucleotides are TGTGCCACCAGCCAAGCGGGGACCCTCGGGGCTGGGGCCAACGTCCTGACTTTC. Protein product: CATSQAGTLGAGANVLTF.

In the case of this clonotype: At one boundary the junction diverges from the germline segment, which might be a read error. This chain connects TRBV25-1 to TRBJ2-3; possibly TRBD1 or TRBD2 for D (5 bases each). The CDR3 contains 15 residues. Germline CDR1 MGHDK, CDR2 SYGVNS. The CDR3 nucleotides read TGTGCCAGCAGTGTGGGGGTTAGCGACACAGATGCGCAGTATTTT. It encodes CASSVGVSDTDAQYF.

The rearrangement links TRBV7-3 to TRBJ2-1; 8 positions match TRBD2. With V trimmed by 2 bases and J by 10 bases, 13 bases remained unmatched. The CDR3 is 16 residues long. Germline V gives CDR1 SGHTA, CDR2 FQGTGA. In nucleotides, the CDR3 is TGTGCCAGCAGCTTACGGGCAGCGGGAGTAAGTGAGGAGCAGTTCTTC. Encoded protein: CASSLRAAGVSEEQFF.

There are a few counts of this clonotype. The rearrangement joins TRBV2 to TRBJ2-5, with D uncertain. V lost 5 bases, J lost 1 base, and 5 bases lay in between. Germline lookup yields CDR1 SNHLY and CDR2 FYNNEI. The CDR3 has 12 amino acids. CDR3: CASSRFQETQYF. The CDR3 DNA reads TGTGCCAGCAGTAGATTCCAAGAGACCCAGTACTTC. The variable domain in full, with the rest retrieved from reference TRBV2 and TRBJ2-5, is EPEVTQTPSHQVTQMGQEVILRCVPISNHLYFYWYRQILGQKVEFLVSFYNNEISEKSEIFDDQFSVERPDGSNFTLKIRSTKLEDSAMYFCASSRFQETQYFGPGTRLLVL.

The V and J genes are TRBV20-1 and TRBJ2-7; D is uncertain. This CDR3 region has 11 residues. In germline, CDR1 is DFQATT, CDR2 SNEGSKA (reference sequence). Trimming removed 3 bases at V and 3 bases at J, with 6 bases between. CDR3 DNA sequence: TGCAGTGCTAGGATCGACTACGAGCAGTACTTC. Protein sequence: CSARIDYEQYF.

Here the CDR3 DNA reads TGCGCCAGCGCCAAGACGGGAGCATATGAGCAGTTCTTC. It encodes CASAKTGAYEQFF. J is TRBJ2-1 and V is TRBV5-1, with D maybe TRBD2 (6 bases). Looked up from germline, CDR1 is SGHRS and CDR2 is YFSETQ. CDR3 length equals 13 residues. Between the trimmed V and J ends, which lost 7 bases and 8 bases, there was a span of 16 bases.

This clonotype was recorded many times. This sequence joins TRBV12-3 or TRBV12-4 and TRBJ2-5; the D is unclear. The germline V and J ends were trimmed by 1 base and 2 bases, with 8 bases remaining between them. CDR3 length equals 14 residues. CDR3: CASSLVPEQETQYF. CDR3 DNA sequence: TGTGCCAGCAGTTTAGTCCCGGAACAAGAGACCCAGTACTTC.

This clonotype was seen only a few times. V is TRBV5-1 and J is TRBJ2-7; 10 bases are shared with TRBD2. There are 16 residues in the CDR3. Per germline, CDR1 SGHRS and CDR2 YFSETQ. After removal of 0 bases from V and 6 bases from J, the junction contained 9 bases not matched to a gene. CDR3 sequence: CASSLAPLAGVSEQYF. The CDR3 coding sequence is TGCGCCAGCAGCTTGGCCCCCCTAGCGGGAGTTAGCGAGCAGTACTTC.

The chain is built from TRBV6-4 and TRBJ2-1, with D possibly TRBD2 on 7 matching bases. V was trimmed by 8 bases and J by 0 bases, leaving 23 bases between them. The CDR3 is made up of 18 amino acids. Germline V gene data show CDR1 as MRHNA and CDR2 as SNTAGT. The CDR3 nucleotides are TGTGCCAGCTGTAGGGAGGCGGGGGACACTAGCTCCTACAATGAGCAGTTCTTC. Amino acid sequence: CASCREAGDTSSYNEQFF.

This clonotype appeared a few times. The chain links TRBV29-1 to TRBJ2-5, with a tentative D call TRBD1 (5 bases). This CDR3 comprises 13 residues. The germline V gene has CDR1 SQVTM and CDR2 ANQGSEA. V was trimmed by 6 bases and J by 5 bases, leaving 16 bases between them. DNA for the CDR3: TGCAGCGTCAGTACAGGAGACGTTGAGACCCAGTACTTC. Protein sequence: CSVSTGDVETQYF.

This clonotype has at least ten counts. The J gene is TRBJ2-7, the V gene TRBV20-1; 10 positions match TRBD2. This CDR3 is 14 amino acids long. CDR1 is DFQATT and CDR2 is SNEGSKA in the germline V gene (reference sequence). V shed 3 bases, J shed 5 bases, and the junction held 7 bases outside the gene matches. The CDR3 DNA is TGCAGTGCTAGCAGCCTAGCGGGAGTCCACGAGCAGTACTTC. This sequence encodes CSASSLAGVHEQYF.

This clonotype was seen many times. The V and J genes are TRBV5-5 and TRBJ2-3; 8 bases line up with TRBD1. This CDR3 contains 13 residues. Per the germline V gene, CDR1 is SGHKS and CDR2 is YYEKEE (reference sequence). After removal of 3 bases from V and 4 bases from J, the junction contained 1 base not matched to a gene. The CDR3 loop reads CASSWTGPDTQYF. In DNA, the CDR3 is TGTGCCAGCAGCTGGACAGGGCCAGATACGCAGTATTTT.

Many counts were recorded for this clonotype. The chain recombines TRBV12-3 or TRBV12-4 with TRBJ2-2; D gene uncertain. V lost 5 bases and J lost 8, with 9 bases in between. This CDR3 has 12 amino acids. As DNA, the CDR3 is TGTGCCAGCAGTCCTCCTCGGGGGGAGCTGTTTTTT. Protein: CASSPPRGELFF.

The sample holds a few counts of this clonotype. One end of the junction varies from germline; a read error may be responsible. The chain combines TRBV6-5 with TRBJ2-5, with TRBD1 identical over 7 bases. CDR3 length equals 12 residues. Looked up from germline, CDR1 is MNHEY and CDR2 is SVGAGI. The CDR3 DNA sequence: TGTGCCAGCCTCAAGACTCCGGGACAGCCGAACTTC. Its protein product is CASLKTPGQPNF.

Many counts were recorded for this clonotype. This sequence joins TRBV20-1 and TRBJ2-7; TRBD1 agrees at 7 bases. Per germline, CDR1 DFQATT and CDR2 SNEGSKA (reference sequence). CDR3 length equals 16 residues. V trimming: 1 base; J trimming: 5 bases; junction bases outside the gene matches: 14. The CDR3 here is CSARAGYRGLGNEQYF. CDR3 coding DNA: TGCAGTGCTAGAGCCGGATACAGGGGCCTGGGGAACGAGCAGTACTTC.

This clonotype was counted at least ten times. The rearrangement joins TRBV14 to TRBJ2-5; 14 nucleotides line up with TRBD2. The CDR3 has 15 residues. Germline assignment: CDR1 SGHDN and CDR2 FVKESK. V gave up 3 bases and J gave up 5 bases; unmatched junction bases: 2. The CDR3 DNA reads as TGTGCCAGCAGCCAGGGACTAGCGGGAGTGGAGACCCAGTACTTC. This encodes CASSQGLAGVETQYF.

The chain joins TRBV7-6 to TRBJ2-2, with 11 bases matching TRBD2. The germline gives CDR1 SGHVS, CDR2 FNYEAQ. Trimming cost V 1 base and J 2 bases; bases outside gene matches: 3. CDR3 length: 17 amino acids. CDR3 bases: TGTGCCAGCAGCTTAGGTACTAGCGGGAGCAACACCGGGGAGCTGTTTTTT. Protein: CASSLGTSGSNTGELFF.

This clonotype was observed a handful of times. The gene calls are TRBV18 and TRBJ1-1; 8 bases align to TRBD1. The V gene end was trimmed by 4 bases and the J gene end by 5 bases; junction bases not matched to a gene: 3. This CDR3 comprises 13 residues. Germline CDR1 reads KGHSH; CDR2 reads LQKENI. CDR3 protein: CASSRQGATEAFF. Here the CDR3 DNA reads TGTGCCAGCTCACGTCAGGGGGCGACTGAAGCTTTCTTT.

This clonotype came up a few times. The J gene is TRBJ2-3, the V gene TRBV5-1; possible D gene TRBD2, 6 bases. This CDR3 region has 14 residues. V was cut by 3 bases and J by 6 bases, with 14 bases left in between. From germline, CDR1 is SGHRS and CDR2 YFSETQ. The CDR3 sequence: CASSSQGGGDTQYF. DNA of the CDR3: TGCGCCAGCAGCTCGCAGGGCGGAGGGGATACGCAGTATTTT.

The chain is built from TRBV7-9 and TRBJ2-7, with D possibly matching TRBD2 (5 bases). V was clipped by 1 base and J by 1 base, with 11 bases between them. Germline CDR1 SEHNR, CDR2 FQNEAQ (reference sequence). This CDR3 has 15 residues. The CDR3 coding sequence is TGTGCCAGCAGCTTAGGTCAGGCGGGTTCCTACGAGCAGTACTTC. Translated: CASSLGQAGSYEQYF.